What follows is one T cell receptor beta chain and its context. Its antigen is as yet unknown. The protocol was immunoSEQ multiplex PCR, while the TCRdb copy is restricted to in-frame clones and leaves out a portion. Of under 60,000 clones listed, roughly 88% are singletons. The data are from a study of T cells in localized non-small cell lung cancer. The CDR3 sequence is 16 residues long. From germline, CDR1 is KGHSH and CDR2 LQKENI. The V gene lost 0 bases and the J gene lost 3 bases, with 15 bases spanning the gap. Regarding the study as a whole: Since sequencing was restricted to only one region of the tumor, intratumor heterogeneity remains a possibility. Uninvolved adjacent lung had the highest recorded T cell clonality, with tumor below it. Greater blood T cell density accompanied longer overall survival. For the top 100 tumor clones, a median about 57 also appeared in adjacent lung.

This TCR was sampled from a male donor aged 60 or over with stage III squamous cell lung carcinoma. The sequencing here drew on peripheral blood, taken before any cancer treatment. The chain is built from TRBV18 and TRBJ2-7, with TRBD2 as a possible D gene (5 bases). The CDR3 sequence: CASSPPSRGGGYEQYF. Written as DNA, the CDR3 is TGTGCCAGCTCACCACCTTCCAGAGGAGGCGGCTACGAGCAGTACTTC.